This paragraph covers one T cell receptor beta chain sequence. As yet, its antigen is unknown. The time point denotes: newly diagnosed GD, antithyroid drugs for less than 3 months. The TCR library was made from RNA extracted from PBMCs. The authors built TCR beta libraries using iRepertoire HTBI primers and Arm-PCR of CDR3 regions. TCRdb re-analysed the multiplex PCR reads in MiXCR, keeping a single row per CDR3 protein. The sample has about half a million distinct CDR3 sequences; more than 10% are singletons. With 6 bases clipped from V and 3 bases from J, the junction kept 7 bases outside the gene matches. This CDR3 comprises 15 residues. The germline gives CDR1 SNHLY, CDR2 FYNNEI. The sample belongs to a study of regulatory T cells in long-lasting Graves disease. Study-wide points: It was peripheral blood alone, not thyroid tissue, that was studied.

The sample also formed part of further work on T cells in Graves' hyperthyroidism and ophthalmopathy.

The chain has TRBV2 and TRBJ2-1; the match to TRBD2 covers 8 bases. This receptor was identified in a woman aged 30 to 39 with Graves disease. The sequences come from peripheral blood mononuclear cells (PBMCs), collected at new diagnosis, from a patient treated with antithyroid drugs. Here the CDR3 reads CASRAPSGHYNEQFF. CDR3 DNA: TGTGCCAGCAGGGCACCTAGCGGGCACTACAATGAGCAGTTCTTC.